The sequence of this TCR beta chain was determined in a study of Ad26.COV2.S vaccination and SARS-CoV-2 variants. Study conclusions and caveats: Analyses that measured TCR breadth and depth may have underestimated total T cell responses.

This sample's treatment: roughly 18 received Ad26.COV2.S at low or high dose, single or two shots; roughly five received placebo; per-sample allocation not given. The investigators took samples on day 63 after the first vaccine or placebo injection. Comment on this clone: Its antigen is undetermined.

Clones were sequenced by immunoSEQ multiplex PCR, and TCRdb holds only the in-frame ones, with some missing. Of around 300,000 clones listed, around 90% were seen once; the top ten hold 5% to 6.5%. This CDR3 region has 13 residues. Germline-derived CDR1 and CDR2 are LNHDA and SQIVND (reference sequence). Trimming removed 3 bases from V and 7 bases from J, with 9 bases in between. This chain links TRBV19 with TRBJ2-2; D unresolved. Here the sequenced sample was peripheral blood, taken in a trial of Ad26.COV2.S vaccine versus placebo. The receptor was isolated from a person aged 18 to 59 who received the Ad26.COV2.S COVID-19 vaccine or a placebo. The CDR3 coding sequence is TGTGCCAGTAGTATGGAAAGTATCGGGGAGCTGTTTTTT. Translated: CASSMESIGELFF.